The clone carrying this T cell receptor beta chain appeared many times. Mismatch with germline at one junction end may stem from a read error. Disease lasting under 3 months, a NOSPECS grade of at least 4, and a Clinical Activity Score of at least 3 were features of the ophthalmopathy patients. It was uncontrolled infection, other autoimmune disease, pregnancy or lactation that excluded patients. These data come from a study of T cells in Graves' hyperthyroidism and ophthalmopathy. The CDR3 covers 15 residues. Per the germline V gene, CDR1 is SGHRS and CDR2 is YFSETQ. The investigators amplified TCR beta CDR3 regions from RNA transcripts. First-round RT-PCR of the TCR CDR3 relied on the HTBI primer set. TCRdb recomputed calls from the multiplex PCR reads with MiXCR, one row per CDR3 protein. The table shows under 550,000 distinct CDR3 sequences, with nearly 20% occurring only once.

Source material: blood. The origin of this receptor is a man in his forties with Graves' ophthalmopathy. The V and J genes are TRBV5-1 and TRBJ2-1; no clear D gene. CDR3 coding DNA: TGTGCCAGCAGCTTAGAACCTAGCTCCTACAATGAGCAGTTCTTC. Translating gives CASSLEPSSYNEQFF.